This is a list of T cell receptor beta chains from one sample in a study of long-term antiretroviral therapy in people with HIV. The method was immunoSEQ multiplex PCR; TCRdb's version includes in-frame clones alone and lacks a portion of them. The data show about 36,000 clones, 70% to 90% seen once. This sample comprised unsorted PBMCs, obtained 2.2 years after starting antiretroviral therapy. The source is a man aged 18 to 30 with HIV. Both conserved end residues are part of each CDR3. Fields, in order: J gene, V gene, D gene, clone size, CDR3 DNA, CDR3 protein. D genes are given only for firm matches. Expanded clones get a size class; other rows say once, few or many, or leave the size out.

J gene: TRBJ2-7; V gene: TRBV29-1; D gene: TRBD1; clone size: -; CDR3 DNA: TGCAGCGTTGGGGACAGCCAAACCTCCTACGAGCAGTACTTC; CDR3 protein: CSVGDSQTSYEQYF
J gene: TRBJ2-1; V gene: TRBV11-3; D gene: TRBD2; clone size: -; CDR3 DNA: TGTGCCAGCAGCCAAAATGGACTAGCGGGAAGAGAGCAGTTCTTC; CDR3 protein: CASSQNGLAGREQFF
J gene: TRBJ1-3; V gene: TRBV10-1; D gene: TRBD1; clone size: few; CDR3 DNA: TGCGCCAGCCACCTAGTTTGGGGACAGACTGGAAACACCATATATTTT; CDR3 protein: CASHLVWGQTGNTIYF
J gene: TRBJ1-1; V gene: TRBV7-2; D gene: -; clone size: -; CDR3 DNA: TGTGCCAGCAGCTCCGACCCAGGTAACACTGAAGCTTTCTTT; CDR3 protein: CASSSDPGNTEAFF
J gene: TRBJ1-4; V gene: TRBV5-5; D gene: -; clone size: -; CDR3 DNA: TGTGCCAGCAGCTTGGAAGGGCAGGGAGGTGAAAAACTGTTTTTT; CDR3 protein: CASSLEGQGGEKLFF
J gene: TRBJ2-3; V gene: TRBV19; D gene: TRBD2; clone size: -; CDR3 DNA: TGTGCCAGTAGTATCTCGGCGGGAGGGGGGCCAGATACGCAGTATTTT; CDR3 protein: CASSISAGGGPDTQYF
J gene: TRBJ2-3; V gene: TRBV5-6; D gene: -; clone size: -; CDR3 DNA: TGTGCCAGCAGCTGGGGCGGGGGCACAGATACGCAGTATTTT; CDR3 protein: CASSWGGGTDTQYF
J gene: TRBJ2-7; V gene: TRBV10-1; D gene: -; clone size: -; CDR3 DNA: TGCGCCAGCAGTGAAATGCGGGGGCACCGTACCTACGAGCAGTACTTC; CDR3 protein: CASSEMRGHRTYEQYF
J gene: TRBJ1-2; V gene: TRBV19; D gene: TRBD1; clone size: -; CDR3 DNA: TGTGCCAGTAGTTACCGGGACAGGGTAATCTATGGCTACACCTTC; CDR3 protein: CASSYRDRVIYGYTF
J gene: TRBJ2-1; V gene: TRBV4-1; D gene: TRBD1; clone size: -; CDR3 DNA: TGCGCCAGCAGGCGGACAGGATACAATGAGCAGTTCTTC; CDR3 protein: CASRRTGYNEQFF
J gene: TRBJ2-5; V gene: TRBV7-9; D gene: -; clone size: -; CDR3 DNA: TGTGCCAGCAGCTTAGTGGTTTTCAGTCCCCAGTACCAAGAGACCCAGTACTTC; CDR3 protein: CASSLVVFSPQYQETQYF
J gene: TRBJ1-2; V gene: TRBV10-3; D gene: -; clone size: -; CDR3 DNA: TGTGCCATCAGTGAGTCGATCTCAGAGGGCAATGGCTACACCTTC; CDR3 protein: CAISESISEGNGYTF
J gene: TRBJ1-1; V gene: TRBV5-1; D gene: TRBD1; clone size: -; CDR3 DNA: TGCGCCAGCAGCTTGCGCAGGGGGTTGACTGAAGCTTTCTTT; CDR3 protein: CASSLRRGLTEAFF
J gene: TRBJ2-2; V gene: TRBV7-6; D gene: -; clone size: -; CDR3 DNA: TGTGCCAGCAGCTTAGGGGGAGAGGAACTCACCGGGGAGCTGTTTTTT; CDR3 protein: CASSLGGEELTGELFF
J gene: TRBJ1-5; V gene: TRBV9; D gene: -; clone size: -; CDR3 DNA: TGTGCCAGCAGCCCCCAAGGGTCGGGTCAGCCCCAGCATTTT; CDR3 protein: CASSPQGSGQPQHF
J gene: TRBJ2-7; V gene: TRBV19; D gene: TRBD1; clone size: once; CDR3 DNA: TGTGCCAGTAGTATAGCCGGGACAGCTAACTACGAGCAGTACTTC; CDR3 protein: CASSIAGTANYEQYF
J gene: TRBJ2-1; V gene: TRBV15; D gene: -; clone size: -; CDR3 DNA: TGTGCCACCAGCAGAGATGTCGGCAACAGGGAGCAGTTCTTC; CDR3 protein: CATSRDVGNREQFF
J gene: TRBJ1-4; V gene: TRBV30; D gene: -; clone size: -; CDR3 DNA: TGTGCCTGGAGATCGGGGGGAGAAAAACTGTTTTTT; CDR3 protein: CAWRSGGEKLFF
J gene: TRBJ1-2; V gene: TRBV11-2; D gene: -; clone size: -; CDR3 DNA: TGTGCCAGCAGCTTATCATTTTTGACAGGCTATGGCTACACCTTC; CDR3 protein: CASSLSFLTGYGYTF
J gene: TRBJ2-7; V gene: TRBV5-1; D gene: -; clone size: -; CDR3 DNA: TGCGCCATTTCAGGTCCAAGGCGGGAGCAGTACTTC; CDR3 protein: CAISGPRREQYF
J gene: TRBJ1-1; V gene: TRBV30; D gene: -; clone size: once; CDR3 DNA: TGTGCCTGGAGGCCGAGGACCGACACAGAAGCTTTCTTT; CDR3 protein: CAWRPRTDTEAFF
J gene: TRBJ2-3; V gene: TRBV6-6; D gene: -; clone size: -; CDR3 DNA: TGTGCCAGCAGTTACTCGTCGGTGGATTCCACAGATACGCAGTATTTT; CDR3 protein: CASSYSSVDSTDTQYF
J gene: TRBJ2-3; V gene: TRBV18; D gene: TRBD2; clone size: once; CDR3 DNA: TGTGCCAGCTCACGACGGGGACTAGCGGGAGACACAGATACGCAGTATTTT; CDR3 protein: CASSRRGLAGDTDTQYF
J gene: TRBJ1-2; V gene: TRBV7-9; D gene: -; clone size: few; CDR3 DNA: TGTGCCACTACCCGACAGATCGCTGGCTACACCTTC; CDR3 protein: CATTRQIAGYTF
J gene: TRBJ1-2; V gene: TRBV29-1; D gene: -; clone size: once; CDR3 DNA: TGCAGCGTTGATCAGGGAATGGGCTACACCTTC; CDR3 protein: CSVDQGMGYTF
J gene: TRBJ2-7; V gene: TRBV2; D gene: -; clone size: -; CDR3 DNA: TGTGCCAGCAGTGAAGCGCTTTCAGGGTTCCACGAGCAGTACTTC; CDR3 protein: CASSEALSGFHEQYF
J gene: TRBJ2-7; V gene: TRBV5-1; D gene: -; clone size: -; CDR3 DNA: TGCGCCAAGACCAGGGGCAAAGATAAAAGATACGAGCAGTACTTC; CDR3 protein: CAKTRGKDKRYEQYF
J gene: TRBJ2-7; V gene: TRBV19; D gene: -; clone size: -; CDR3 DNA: TGTGCCAGTAGAATCGAGGGGACCTCCTACGAGCAGTACTTC; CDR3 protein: CASRIEGTSYEQYF
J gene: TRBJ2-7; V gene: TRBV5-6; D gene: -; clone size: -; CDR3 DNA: TGTGCCAGCAGCTTTGGGGTAAGCTCCTACGAGCAGTACTTC; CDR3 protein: CASSFGVSSYEQYF
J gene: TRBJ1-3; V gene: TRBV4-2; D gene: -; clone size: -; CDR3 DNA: TGTGCCAGCAGCCAAGATATGGGTCCAGGAAACACCATATATTTT; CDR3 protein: CASSQDMGPGNTIYF
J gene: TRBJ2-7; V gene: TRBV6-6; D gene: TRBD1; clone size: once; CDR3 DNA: TGTGCCAGCAGTCCGGGGACAGCCTTCACCTACGAGCAGTACTTC; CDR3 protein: CASSPGTAFTYEQYF
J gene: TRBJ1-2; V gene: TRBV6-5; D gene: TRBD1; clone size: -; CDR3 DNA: TGTGCCAGCAGCCCGACTTCCAGGGGGGACTATGGCTACACCTTC; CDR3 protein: CASSPTSRGDYGYTF
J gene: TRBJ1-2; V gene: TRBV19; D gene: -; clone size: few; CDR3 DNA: TGTGCCAGCTCACCGGGGGAGGACTATGGCTACACCTTC; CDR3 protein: CASSPGEDYGYTF
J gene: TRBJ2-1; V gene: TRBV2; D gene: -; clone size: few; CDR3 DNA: TGTGCCAGCAGTGAACAGCGATCTGAGCAGTTCTTC; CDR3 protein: CASSEQRSEQFF
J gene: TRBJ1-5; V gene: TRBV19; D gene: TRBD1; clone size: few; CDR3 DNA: TGTGCCAGTAGTATCCGGGACAGCCAGGGCAGGCAGCCCCAGCATTTT; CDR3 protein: CASSIRDSQGRQPQHF
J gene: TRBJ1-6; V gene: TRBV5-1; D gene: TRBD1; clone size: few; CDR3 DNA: TGCGCCAGCAGCTTCCGGGACAGGGGATATAATTCACCCCTCCACTTT; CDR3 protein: CASSFRDRGYNSPLHF
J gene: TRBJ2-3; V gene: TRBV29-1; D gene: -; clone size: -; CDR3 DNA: TGCAGCGTTGGGGAAGGGGATACGCAGTATTTT; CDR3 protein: CSVGEGDTQYF
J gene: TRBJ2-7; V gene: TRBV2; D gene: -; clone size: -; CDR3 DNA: TGTGCCAGCGTCGGAGACGAGCAGTACTTC; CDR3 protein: CASVGDEQYF